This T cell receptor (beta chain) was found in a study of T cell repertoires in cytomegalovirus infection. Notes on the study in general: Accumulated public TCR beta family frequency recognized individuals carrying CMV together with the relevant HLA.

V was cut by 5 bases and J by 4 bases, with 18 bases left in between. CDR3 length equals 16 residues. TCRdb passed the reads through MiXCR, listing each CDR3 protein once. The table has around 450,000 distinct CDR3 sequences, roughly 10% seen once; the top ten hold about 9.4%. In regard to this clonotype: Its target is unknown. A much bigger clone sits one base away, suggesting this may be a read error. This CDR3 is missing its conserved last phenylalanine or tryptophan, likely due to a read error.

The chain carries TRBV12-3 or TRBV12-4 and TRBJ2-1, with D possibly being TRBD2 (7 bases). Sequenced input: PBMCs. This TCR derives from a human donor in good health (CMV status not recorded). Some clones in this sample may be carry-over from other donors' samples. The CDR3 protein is CASSPARGARYNEQFI. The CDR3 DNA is TGTGCCAGCAGTCCCGCCCGGGGGGCTAGATACAATGAGCAGTTCATC.